These 9 T cell receptor beta chains were all obtained from the same sample, sequenced in a study of T-cell memory formation after mild COVID-19 (dated by TCRdb to the early 2020s). The library was obtained by 5' RACE. The sample was run on an Illumina NovaSeq 6000. The public reads were reanalyzed by TCRdb: fastp trimming at Q25, MiXCR alignment, in-frame beta chains only. CDR3 protein sequences are deduplicated, and each keeps its most common genes and DNA. Across this sample there are about 470,000 distinct CDR3 sequences, with 15% to 20% seen only once. Around 12% of the sample comes from the top ten. The sample was PBMCs or a T cell subset sorted from them (not recorded which). These receptors were collected from an adult woman who had mild COVID-19 (a few samples of this study predate the infection). The sample titles of this study are shuffled in the database, so cell type and time point are left out; the donor was told from shared clones.

This clonotype has at least ten counts. The chain links TRBV12-3 or TRBV12-4 to TRBJ1-2; 8 bases are a match to TRBD1. V trimming: 6 bases; J trimming: 2 bases; junction bases outside the gene matches: 2. The CDR3 runs to 13 residues. In DNA form, the CDR3 reads TGTGCCAGCAGACGACAGGGGAACTATGGCTACACCTTC. This encodes CASRRQGNYGYTF.

The J gene is TRBJ2-7, the V gene TRBV9, with 7 bases identical to TRBD2. Germline V gives CDR1 SGDLS, CDR2 YYNGEE. After removal of 2 bases from V and 6 bases from J, the junction contained 8 bases not matched to a gene. This CDR3 region has 14 residues. The CDR3, as DNA: TGTGCCAGCAGCGTGGCGGGAGAGAGGGTCGAGCAGTACTTC. Translation gives CASSVAGERVEQYF.

This clonotype was counted at least ten times. The V and J genes are TRBV20-1 and TRBJ2-3, with D perhaps TRBD1 or TRBD2 (5 bases each). The germline CDR1 and CDR2 sequences are DFQATT and SNEGSKA (reference sequence). The CDR3 length is 14 residues. V shed 5 bases and J shed 2 bases, with 14 bases lying between them. CDR3 protein: CSADRDGYTDTQYF. The DNA for the CDR3 is TGCAGTGCTGATCGGGACGGATACACAGATACGCAGTATTTT.

The chain carries TRBV7-9 and TRBJ2-4; D unclear. Trimming cost V 5 bases and J 6 bases, with 14 bases left between them. This CDR3 is 14 amino acids long. CDR1 and CDR2 from the germline V gene are SEHNR and FQNEAQ (reference sequence). CDR3 DNA: TGTGCCAGCAGCGGTCACGCCGGCAGAAACATTCAGTACTTC. This codes for CASSGHAGRNIQYF.

The chain couples TRBV7-6 to TRBJ2-1, with 7 bases lining up with TRBD1. With 4 bases clipped from V and 0 bases from J, the junction kept 12 bases outside the gene matches. The CDR3 is 18 residues long. The germline V gene encodes CDR1 SGHVS and CDR2 FNYEAQ. CDR3 residues: CASSSTPGTASSYNEQFF. The CDR3 DNA sequence: TGTGCCAGCAGCTCCACACCCGGGACAGCAAGCTCCTACAATGAGCAGTTCTTC.

The chain couples TRBV29-1 to TRBJ2-3; 8 bases fit TRBD1. Germline V CDR1 and CDR2: SQVTM, ANQGSEA. J gave up 5 bases and V 6 bases, and 4 bases lay outside the gene matches. The CDR3 loop spans 12 amino acids. The CDR3 DNA reads TGCAGCGTGACAGGGGCGGGAGATACGCAGTATTTT. It codes for CSVTGAGDTQYF.

The chain has TRBV7-2 and TRBJ2-7; perhaps TRBD1 as D (5 bases). V was cut by 2 bases and J by 3 bases, with 14 bases left in between. The CDR3 consists of 15 residues. CDR1 is SGHTA and CDR2 is FQGNSA in the germline V gene. For the CDR3, the DNA is TGTGCCAGCAGCTTAACCATTAGGGGAAACTACGAGCAGTACTTC. It codes for CASSLTIRGNYEQYF. Supplemented by reference TRBV7-2 and TRBJ2-7, the full variable domain reads GAGVSQSPSNKVTEKGKDVELRCDPISGHTALYWYRQSLGQGLEFLIYFQGNSAPDKSGLPSDRFSAERTGGSVSTLTIQRTQQEDSAVYLCASSLTIRGNYEQYFGPGTRLTVT.

This clonotype appeared a few times. This sequence joins TRBV3-1 and TRBJ1-1; D gene ambiguous. The germline V gene has CDR1 LGHDT and CDR2 YNNKEL (reference sequence). The CDR3 runs to 14 residues. The V gene lost 1 base and the J gene lost 0 bases, with 6 bases spanning the gap. The CDR3 spells CASSQVQLNTEAFF. Here the CDR3 DNA reads TGTGCCAGCAGCCAAGTCCAGCTGAACACTGAAGCTTTCTTT.

The chain has TRBV11-2 and TRBJ2-1, with 8 nucleotides matching TRBD2. This CDR3 spans 17 amino acids. From germline, CDR1 is SGHAT and CDR2 FQNNGV. V trimming: 0 bases; J trimming: 7 bases; junction bases outside the gene matches: 11. CDR3 nucleotide sequence: TGTGCCAGCAGCTTAGATTCGCTGAGCGGGAGATGGAATGAGCAGTTCTTC. It translates to CASSLDSLSGRWNEQFF. Combining the CDR3 with reference TRBV11-2 and TRBJ2-1 gives the whole variable domain EAGVAQSPRYKIIEKRQSVAFWCNPISGHATLYWYQQILGQGPKLLIQFQNNGVVDDSQLPKDRFSAERLKGVDSTLKIQPAKLEDSAVYLCASSLDSLSGRWNEQFFGPGTRLTVL.